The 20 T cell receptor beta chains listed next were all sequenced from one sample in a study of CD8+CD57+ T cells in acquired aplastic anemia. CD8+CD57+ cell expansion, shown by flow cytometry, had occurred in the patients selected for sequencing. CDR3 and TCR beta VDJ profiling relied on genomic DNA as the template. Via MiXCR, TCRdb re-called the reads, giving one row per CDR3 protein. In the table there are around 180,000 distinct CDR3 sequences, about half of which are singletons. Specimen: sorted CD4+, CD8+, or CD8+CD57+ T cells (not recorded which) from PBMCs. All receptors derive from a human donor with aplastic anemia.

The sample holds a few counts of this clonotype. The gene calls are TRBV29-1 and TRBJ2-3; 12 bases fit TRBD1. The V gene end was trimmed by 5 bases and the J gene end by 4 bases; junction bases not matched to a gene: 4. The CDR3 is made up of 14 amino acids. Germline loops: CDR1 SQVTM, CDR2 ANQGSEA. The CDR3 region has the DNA TGCAGCGTTCGCGGGACAGGGGGCGCAGATACGCAGTATTTT. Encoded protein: CSVRGTGGADTQYF.

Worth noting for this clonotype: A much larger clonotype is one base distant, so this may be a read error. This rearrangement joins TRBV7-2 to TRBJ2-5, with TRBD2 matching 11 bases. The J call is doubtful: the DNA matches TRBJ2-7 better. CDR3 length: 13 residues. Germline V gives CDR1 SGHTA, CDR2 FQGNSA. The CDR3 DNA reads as TGTGCCAGCAGCACTAGCGGGAGCTACGAGCAGTACTTC. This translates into CASSTSGSYEQYF.

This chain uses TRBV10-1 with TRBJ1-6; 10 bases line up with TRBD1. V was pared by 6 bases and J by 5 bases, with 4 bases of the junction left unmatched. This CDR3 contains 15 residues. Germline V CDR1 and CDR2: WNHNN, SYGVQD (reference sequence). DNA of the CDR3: TGCGCCAGCAGCCATGGACAGGGGGATAATTCACCCCTCCACTTT. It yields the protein CASSHGQGDNSPLHF.

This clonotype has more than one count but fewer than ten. The DNA for the CDR3 is TGTGCCAGTAGTGAGACAGGGCGAAACTATGGCTACACCTTC. It encodes CASSETGRNYGYTF. The chain has TRBV19 and TRBJ1-2; TRBD1 matches 7 bases. J was trimmed by 2 bases and V by 5 bases; bases with no gene match: 5. Looked up from germline, CDR1 is LNHDA and CDR2 is SQIVND (reference sequence). CDR3 size: 14 residues.

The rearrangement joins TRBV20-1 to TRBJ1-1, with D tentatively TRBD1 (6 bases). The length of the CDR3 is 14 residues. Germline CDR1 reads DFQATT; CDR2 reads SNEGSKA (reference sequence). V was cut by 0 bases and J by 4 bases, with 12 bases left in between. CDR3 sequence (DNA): TGCAGTGCTAGAGATACAGGGTTGAGCACTGAAGCTTTCTTT. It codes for CSARDTGLSTEAFF.

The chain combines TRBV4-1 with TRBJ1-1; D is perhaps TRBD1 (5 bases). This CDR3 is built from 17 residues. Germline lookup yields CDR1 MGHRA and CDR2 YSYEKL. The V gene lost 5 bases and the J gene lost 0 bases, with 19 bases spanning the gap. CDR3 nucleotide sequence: TGCGCCAGCAGCTGGGGGGAGATTTTTCAGATGAACACTGAAGCTTTCTTT. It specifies CASSWGEIFQMNTEAFF.

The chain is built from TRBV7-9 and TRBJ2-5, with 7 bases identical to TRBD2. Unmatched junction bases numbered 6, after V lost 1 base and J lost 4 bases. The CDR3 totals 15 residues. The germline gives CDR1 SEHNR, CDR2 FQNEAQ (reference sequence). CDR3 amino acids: CASSLGGGVSETQYF. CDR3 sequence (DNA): TGTGCCAGCAGCTTAGGTGGGGGGGTATCAGAGACCCAGTACTTC.

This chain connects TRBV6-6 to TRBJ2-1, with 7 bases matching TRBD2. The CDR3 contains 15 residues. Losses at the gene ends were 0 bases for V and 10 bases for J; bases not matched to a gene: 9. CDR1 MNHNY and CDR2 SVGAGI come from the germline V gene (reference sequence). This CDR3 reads CASSYSTGGGREQFF. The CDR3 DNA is TGTGCCAGCAGTTACTCGACTGGGGGGGGGAGGGAGCAGTTCTTC.

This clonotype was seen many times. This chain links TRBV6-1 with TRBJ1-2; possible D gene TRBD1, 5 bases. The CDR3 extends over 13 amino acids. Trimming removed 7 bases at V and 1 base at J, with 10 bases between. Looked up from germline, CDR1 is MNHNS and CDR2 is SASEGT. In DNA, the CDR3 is TGTGCCAGCATGCAGGGCTATAACTATGGCTACACCTTC. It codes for CASMQGYNYGYTF.

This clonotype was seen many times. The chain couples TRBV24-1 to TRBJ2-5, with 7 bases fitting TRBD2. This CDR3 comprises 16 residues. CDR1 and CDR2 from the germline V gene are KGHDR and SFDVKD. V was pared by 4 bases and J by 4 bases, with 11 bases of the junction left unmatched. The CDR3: CATSDRGERDGETQYF. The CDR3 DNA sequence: TGTGCCACCAGTGACCGTGGCGAGCGGGACGGAGAGACCCAGTACTTC.

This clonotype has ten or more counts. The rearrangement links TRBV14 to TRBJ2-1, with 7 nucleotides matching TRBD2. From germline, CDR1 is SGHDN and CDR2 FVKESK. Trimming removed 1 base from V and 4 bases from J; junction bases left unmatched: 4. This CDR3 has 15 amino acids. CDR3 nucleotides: TGTGCCAGCAGCCAAGGCCCGGGACTATACAATGAGCAGTTCTTC. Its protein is CASSQGPGLYNEQFF.

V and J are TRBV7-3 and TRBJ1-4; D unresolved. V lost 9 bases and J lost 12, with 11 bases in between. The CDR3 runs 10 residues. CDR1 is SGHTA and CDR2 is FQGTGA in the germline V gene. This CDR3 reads CARDFMQLFF. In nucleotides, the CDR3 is TGTGCCAGGGACTTTATGCAACTGTTTTTT.

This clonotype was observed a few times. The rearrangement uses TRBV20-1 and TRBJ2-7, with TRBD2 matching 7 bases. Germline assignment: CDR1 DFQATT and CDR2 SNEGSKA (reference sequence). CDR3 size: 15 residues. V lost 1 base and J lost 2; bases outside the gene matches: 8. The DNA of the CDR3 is TGCAGTGCTAGAGTCTCCGGGAGGCAGCCCTACGAGCAGTACTTC. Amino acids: CSARVSGRQPYEQYF.

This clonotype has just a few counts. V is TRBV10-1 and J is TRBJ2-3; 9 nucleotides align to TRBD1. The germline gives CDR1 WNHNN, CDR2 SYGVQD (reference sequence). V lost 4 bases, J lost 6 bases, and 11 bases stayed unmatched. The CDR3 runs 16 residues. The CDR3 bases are TGCGCCAGCAGTGGGCTCCGGGACAGGGTAGCTGATACGCAGTATTTT. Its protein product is CASSGLRDRVADTQYF.

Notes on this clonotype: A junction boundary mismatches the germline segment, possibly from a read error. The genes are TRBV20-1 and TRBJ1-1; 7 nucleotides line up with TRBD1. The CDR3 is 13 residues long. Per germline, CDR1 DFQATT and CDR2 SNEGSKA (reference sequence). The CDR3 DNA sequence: TGCAGTGCTAAACCCACAGGGGAGGGGAGGGCTTACTTT. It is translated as CSAKPTGEGRAYF.

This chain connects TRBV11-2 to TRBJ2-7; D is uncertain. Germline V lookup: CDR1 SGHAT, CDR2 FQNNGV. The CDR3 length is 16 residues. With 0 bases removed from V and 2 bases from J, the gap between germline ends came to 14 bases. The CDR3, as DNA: TGTGCCAGCAGCTTAGACCTATTGAAAGGACCCTACGAGCAGTACTTC. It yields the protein CASSLDLLKGPYEQYF.

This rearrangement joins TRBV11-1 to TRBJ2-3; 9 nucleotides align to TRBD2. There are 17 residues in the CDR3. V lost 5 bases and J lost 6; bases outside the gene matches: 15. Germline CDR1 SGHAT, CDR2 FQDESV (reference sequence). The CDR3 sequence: CASSVGTSPTMWDTQYF. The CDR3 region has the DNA TGTGCCAGCAGCGTCGGGACTAGCCCAACAATGTGGGATACGCAGTATTTT.

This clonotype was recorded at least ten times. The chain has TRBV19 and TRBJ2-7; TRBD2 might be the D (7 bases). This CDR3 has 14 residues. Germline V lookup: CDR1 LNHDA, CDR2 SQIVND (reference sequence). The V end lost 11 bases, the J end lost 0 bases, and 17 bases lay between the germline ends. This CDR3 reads CASHRGAGSYEQYF. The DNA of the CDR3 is TGTGCCTCCCACCGGGGGGCGGGCTCCTACGAGCAGTACTTC.

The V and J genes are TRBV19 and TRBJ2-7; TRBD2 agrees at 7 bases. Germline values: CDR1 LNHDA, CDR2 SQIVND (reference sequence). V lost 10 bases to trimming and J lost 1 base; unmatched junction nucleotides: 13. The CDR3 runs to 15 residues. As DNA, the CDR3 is TGTGCCACCGGAAGGGAGGCTAGCGGTTCCTACGAGCAGTACTTC. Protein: CATGREASGSYEQYF.

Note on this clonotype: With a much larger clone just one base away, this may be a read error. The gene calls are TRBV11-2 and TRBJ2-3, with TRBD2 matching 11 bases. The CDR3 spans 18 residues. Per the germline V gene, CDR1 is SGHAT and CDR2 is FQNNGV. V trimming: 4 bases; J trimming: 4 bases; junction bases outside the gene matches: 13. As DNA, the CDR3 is TGTGCCAGCAGCTCGGGGCCCTCTAGCGGGGGGAGGCCAGATACGCAGTATTTT. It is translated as CASSSGPSSGGRPDTQYF. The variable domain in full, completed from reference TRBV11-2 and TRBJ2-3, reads EAGVAQSPRYKIIEKRQSVAFWCNPISGHATLYWYQQILGQGPKLLIQFQNNGVVDDSQLPKDRFSAERLKGVDSTLKIQPAKLEDSAVYLCASSSGPSSGGRPDTQYFGPGTRLTVL.